Shown below are 27 T cell receptor beta chains from a single sample sequenced in a study of cytomegalovirus exposure and HLA in healthy donors. Primers included in the PCR were 60 Vbeta and 13 Jbeta primers. Sequenced by immunoSEQ multiplex PCR; TCRdb stores in-frame clones only, minus some. The table has about 160,000 clones, approximately 78% seen once. Sequenced sample: PBMCs. The source of these receptors is a male donor in good health and CMV-seronegative.

To note about this clone: The identical CDR3 is also encoded by other nucleotide sequences in the sample. The chain is built from TRBV18 and TRBJ2-3; no clear D gene. CDR1 is KGHSH, CDR2 LQKENI, per germline. The CDR3 has 12 residues. V was shortened by 6 bases and J by 2 bases, with 6 bases between the two germline ends. This CDR3 reads CASSPYTDTQYF. For the CDR3, the DNA is TGTGCCAGCTCCCCCTACACAGATACGCAGTATTTT.

The V and J genes are TRBV7-9 and TRBJ1-2, with 9 bases identical to TRBD1. The CDR3 spans 15 residues. With 5 bases clipped from V and 6 bases from J, the junction kept 10 bases outside the gene matches. Germline CDR1 SEHNR, CDR2 FQNEAQ (reference sequence). The CDR3 DNA sequence: TGTGCCAGCAGCCCAATAGGGGGACAGGGTGATGGCTACACCTTC. Its translation: CASSPIGGQGDGYTF.

This clone was recorded once. The rearrangement uses TRBV11-3 and TRBJ2-1; D is possibly TRBD2 (6 bases). There are 15 residues in the CDR3. Germline assignment: CDR1 SGHNT and CDR2 YENEEA. Trimming removed 4 bases at V and 0 bases at J, with 10 bases between. CDR3 sequence (DNA): TGTGCCAGCAGCTCCGGGAGAAGCTCCTACAATGAGCAGTTCTTC. This encodes CASSSGRSSYNEQFF.

As concerns this clone: Likely a read error: the CDR3 ends without its conserved phenylalanine or tryptophan. Because the CDR3's place on the DNA is in doubt, the DNA is left out and the CDR3 is given as listed by TCRdb. The chain couples TRBV3-2 to TRBJ2-7; TRBD1 is the table's D call and was not checked against the DNA. TRBV3-2 is noted as a pseudogene. Inclusive of both ends, the CDR3 amounts to 9 amino acids. The chain's CDR3 is CASSPGQGL.

As concerns this clone: One end of the junction varies from germline; a read error may be responsible. The chain recombines TRBV7-9 with TRBJ2-2; 8 nucleotides line up with TRBD1. The CDR3 extends over 16 amino acids. CDR1 is SEHNR and CDR2 is FQNEAQ in the germline V gene (reference sequence). CDR3 DNA: TGTTCCAGCAGACCCGGACAGGGCGCCGTGACCGGGGAGCTGTTTTTT. This encodes CSSRPGQGAVTGELFF.

The chain recombines TRBV7-2 with TRBJ2-5; weak D call: TRBD2 (5 bases). Germline CDR1 and CDR2: SGHTA and FQGNSA. The CDR3 has 12 residues. V lost 5 bases to trimming and J lost 5 bases, with 9 bases between them. CDR3 amino acids: CASSPTGETQYF. CDR3 DNA sequence: TGTGCCAGCAGCCCAACGGGGGAGACCCAGTACTTC. The full variable domain, completed using reference TRBV7-2 and TRBJ2-5, is GAGVSQSPSNKVTEKGKDVELRCDPISGHTALYWYRQSLGQGLEFLIYFQGNSAPDKSGLPSDRFSAERTGGSVSTLTIQRTQQEDSAVYLCASSPTGETQYFGPGTRLLVL.

V gene TRBV4-2 combines with J gene TRBJ2-3; tentative D call: TRBD2 (6 bases). Germline CDR1 is LGHNA and CDR2 is YNFKEQ. V was pared by 4 bases and J by 2 bases, with 16 bases between. The CDR3 runs to 16 residues. This chain's CDR3 is CASSRGEGAPTDTQYF. The CDR3, as DNA: TGTGCCAGCAGCCGGGGGGAAGGGGCCCCCACAGATACGCAGTATTTT.

This sequence joins TRBV6-1 and TRBJ2-1; tentatively, D is TRBD1 (6 bases). CDR3 size: 16 residues. The germline V and J ends were trimmed by 0 bases and 3 bases, with 12 bases remaining between them. The germline V gene has CDR1 MNHNS and CDR2 SASEGT. The CDR3 here is CASSEAIGGSYNEQFF. The CDR3 nucleotides are TGTGCCAGCAGTGAAGCGATTGGGGGCAGCTACAATGAGCAGTTCTTC.

This clone was observed a handful of times. The chain uses TRBV5-4 and TRBJ1-1, with 7 bases aligning to TRBD1. Germline V CDR1 and CDR2: SGHNT, YYREEE (reference sequence). This CDR3 is built from 11 residues. With V trimmed by 7 bases and J by 6 bases, 3 bases remained unmatched. CDR3 region: CASHTGAEAFF. The DNA for the CDR3 is TGTGCCAGCCACACAGGGGCTGAAGCTTTCTTT.

This sequence joins TRBV27 and TRBJ2-1; 7 nucleotides agree with TRBD1. The V segment lost 3 bases and the J segment 0 bases; nucleotides outside the gene matches: 2. Germline CDR1 MNHEY, CDR2 SMNVEV (reference sequence). This CDR3 has 15 amino acids. CDR3 in DNA: TGTGCCAGCAGTTTCCGGGACAGCTCCTACAATGAGCAGTTCTTC. Translated, it gives CASSFRDSSYNEQFF.

V gene TRBV7-9 combines with J gene TRBJ2-1; 8 nucleotides match TRBD2. The trim removed 5 bases at V and 4 bases at J, leaving 7 bases unmatched. The CDR3 has 15 residues. CDR1 is SEHNR and CDR2 is FQNEAQ in the germline V gene (reference sequence). DNA of the CDR3: TGTGCCAGCAGCAAATCCGGGACTAGTTACAATGAGCAGTTCTTC. It encodes CASSKSGTSYNEQFF.

This sequence joins TRBV6-1 and TRBJ1-5; D unclear. CDR3 length: 17 residues. CDR1 MNHNS and CDR2 SASEGT come from the germline V gene. Trimming left V 2 bases short and J 4 bases short, with 18 bases between. The CDR3 DNA follows: TGTGCCAGCAGTGAAATGCCCGCGGGAGGGTTAAATCAGCCCCAGCATTTT. Translated, it gives CASSEMPAGGLNQPQHF.

This chain uses TRBV18 with TRBJ1-4; 10 bases fit TRBD1. From germline, CDR1 is KGHSH and CDR2 LQKENI. Trimming removed 3 bases from V and 8 bases from J; junction bases left unmatched: 3. The CDR3 length is 14 residues. DNA of the CDR3: TGTGCCAGCTCACCGGGACAGGGGATGGAAAAACTGTTTTTT. Translated, it gives CASSPGQGMEKLFF.

CDR3 sequence: CASSILGGKTEAFF. The CDR3 DNA reads as TGTGCCAGTAGTATACTAGGGGGCAAGACTGAAGCTTTCTTT. The V call is TRBV19, the J call TRBJ1-1; 7 positions agree with TRBD1. Losses at the gene ends were 2 bases for V and 5 bases for J; bases not matched to a gene: 5. Germline lookup yields CDR1 LNHDA and CDR2 SQIVND (reference sequence). This CDR3 has 14 residues.

The rearrangement uses TRBV9 and TRBJ2-3, with TRBD2 as a possible D gene (6 bases). The CDR3 spans 16 residues. Between the trimmed V and J ends, which lost 0 bases and 2 bases, there was a span of 13 bases. Germline-derived CDR1 and CDR2 are SGDLS and YYNGEE. CDR3 in DNA: TGTGCCAGCAGCGTAGGGGGAGGCTATTCCACAGATACGCAGTATTTT. It is translated as CASSVGGGYSTDTQYF.

V usage is TRBV28 and J usage is TRBJ1-5, with D tentatively TRBD1 (5 bases). Germline V CDR1 and CDR2: MDHEN, SYDVKM. V lost 5 bases, J lost 6 bases, and 8 bases lay in between. The CDR3 has 12 amino acids. The CDR3 is CASSPGSQPQHF. The CDR3 DNA sequence: TGTGCCAGCAGTCCAGGGTCTCAGCCCCAGCATTTT.

The genes are TRBV5-1 and TRBJ2-5; 13 nucleotides match TRBD2. This CDR3 region has 15 residues. The V gene's germline CDR1 is SGHRS and CDR2 YFSETQ. V lost 7 bases, J lost 2 bases, and 5 bases stayed unmatched. The CDR3 coding sequence is TGCGCCAGCGGGGGGACTAGCGGGATACAAGAGACCCAGTACTTC. Its protein is CASGGTSGIQETQYF.

The chain couples TRBV13 to TRBJ1-1, with 8 bases aligning to TRBD1. The CDR3 runs to 14 residues. Germline loops: CDR1 PRHDT, CDR2 FYEKMQ (reference sequence). V dropped 4 bases and J dropped 8; count of bases not matched to a gene: 9. The CDR3 bases are TGTGCCAGCAGCTACAGACAGGGGTATACCGAAGCTTTCTTT. It codes for CASSYRQGYTEAFF.

About this clone itself: Other DNA variants within this sample encode the same CDR3. V and J are TRBV5-1 and TRBJ2-1, with a possible D match to TRBD1 (6 bases). V lost 0 bases and J lost 1, with 8 bases in between. There are 15 residues in the CDR3. Germline assignment: CDR1 SGHRS and CDR2 YFSETQ. The CDR3 nucleotides read TGCGCCAGCAGCTTGGGGCAGGGGTCCTACAATGAGCAGTTCTTC. Encoded protein: CASSLGQGSYNEQFF.

The chain recombines TRBV5-1 with TRBJ2-1, with TRBD1 matching over 10 bases. V dropped 0 bases and J dropped 10; count of bases not matched to a gene: 10. This CDR3 region has 16 residues. Germline V gene sequence: CDR1 SGHRS, CDR2 YFSETQ. The CDR3, as DNA: TGCGCCAGCAGCTTGGACCCTGGGGACAGGGGCGTCGAGCAGTTCTTC. Its translation: CASSLDPGDRGVEQFF.

CDR3 protein: CASSYTGSDETQYF. CDR3 coding DNA: TGTGCCAGCAGTTATACGGGTTCGGATGAGACCCAGTACTTC. J is TRBJ2-5 and V is TRBV6-6; D gene ambiguous. This CDR3 is built from 14 residues. The V gene's germline CDR1 is MNHNY and CDR2 SVGAGI (reference sequence). Trimming pared 3 bases from V and 5 bases from J, leaving 13 bases between.

There are a few counts of this clone. The rearrangement joins TRBV11-3 to TRBJ2-2, with D unresolved. The CDR3 extends over 16 amino acids. Germline-derived CDR1 and CDR2 are SGHNT and YENEEA. With 4 bases removed from V and 0 bases from J, the gap between germline ends came to 12 bases. The chain's CDR3 is CASSSFSETNTGELFF. The CDR3, as DNA: TGTGCCAGCAGCTCCTTCAGCGAGACGAACACCGGGGAGCTGTTTTTT. Together with reference TRBV11-3 and TRBJ2-2, the CDR3 gives the full variable domain: EAGVVQSPRYKIIEKKQPVAFWCNPISGHNTLYWYLQNLGQGPELLIRYENEEAVDDSQLPKDRFSAERLKGVDSTLKIQPAELGDSAVYLCASSSFSETNTGELFFGEGSRLTVL.

This CDR3 is CASSQDPGGDQPQHF. The CDR3 nucleotides read TGCGCCAGCAGCCAAGACCCAGGGGGCGATCAGCCCCAGCATTTT. V and J are TRBV4-3 and TRBJ1-5, with TRBD1 identical over 8 bases. The CDR3 loop spans 15 amino acids. Germline-derived CDR1 and CDR2 are LGHNA and YSLEER. V lost 0 bases to trimming and J lost 5 bases; unmatched junction nucleotides: 3.

The rearrangement uses TRBV5-6 and TRBJ2-7; D may be TRBD2 (6 bases). This CDR3 spans 15 amino acids. Germline V lookup: CDR1 SGHDT, CDR2 YYEEEE. Trimming left V 4 bases short and J 0 bases short, with 14 bases between. CDR3 nucleotides: TGTGCCAGCAGCCTTTGGAGCGGGTCCTCCTACGAGCAGTACTTC. Translation gives CASSLWSGSSYEQYF.

In its sample, this clone was seen a few times. The rearrangement links TRBV4-2 to TRBJ2-7; perhaps TRBD2 as D (5 bases). Trimming took off 4 bases at V and 2 bases at J, with 12 bases between the two ends. CDR1 and CDR2 from the germline V gene are LGHNA and YNFKEQ. The CDR3 sequence is 14 residues long. CDR3 bases: TGTGCCAGCAGCCCGGTAGCGACGGCCTACGAGCAGTACTTC. Translated, it gives CASSPVATAYEQYF.

The CDR3 spells CASSPASSGANVLTF. In DNA form, the CDR3 reads TGTGCCAGCAGTCCCGCGTCCTCTGGGGCCAACGTCCTGACTTTC. V and J are TRBV28 and TRBJ2-6, with D uncertain. Trimming removed 5 bases at V and 0 bases at J, with 8 bases between. In germline, CDR1 is MDHEN, CDR2 SYDVKM. The CDR3 covers 15 residues.

V gene TRBV14 combines with J gene TRBJ2-5; 7 bases agree with TRBD2. The CDR3 has 15 amino acids. V dropped 3 bases and J dropped 3; count of bases not matched to a gene: 7. Germline values: CDR1 SGHDN, CDR2 FVKESK. The CDR3 is CASSQFMSGKETQYF. In nucleotides, the CDR3 is TGTGCCAGCAGCCAGTTTATGAGCGGGAAAGAGACCCAGTACTTC.